This record covers a single T cell receptor (beta chain). No cognate antigen has been identified for it. One base away there is no much larger clone; base qualities are not given. TCR beta libraries were generated from genomic DNA with the immunoSEQ kit, following the manufacturer's recommendations. Library preparation used a first multiplex PCR with proprietary primers, then a second PCR adding unique barcodes, with bead cleanups after each round. A positive control reaction and a negative control reaction, both provided in the kit, were run with every batch of samples. The final libraries were assessed on an Agilent 4200 TapeStation D1000 ScreenTape, pooled by volume, and quantified by qPCR. Sequencing ran on an Illumina NextSeq500 with a MidOutput 150-cycle cartridge, using 156 Read1 and 15 Index1 cycles with kit custom primers. The pooled library was loaded at about 0.98 pM, with a roughly 20% PhiX control spiked in. On the study's bioinformatics: Vendor-processed data were analyzed in R, and a clonotype was defined as all T cells sharing the same CDR3 nucleotide sequence. In the clone abundance analyses, frequencies were normalized to the 10,000 most abundant clones in each sample. Public T cell clones, which averaged fewer than five per sample, were removed prior to analysis. Tumor-enriched clonotypes and baseline blood-enriched clonotypes were defined as those with an abundance difference of at least 32-fold between compartments. A beta-binomial differential abundance model was used to identify clonotypes that were expanded or contracted between blood time points. Similarity between tumor and blood repertoires was quantified using the Baroni-Urbani and Buser coefficient, and groups were compared with two-tailed Wilcoxon tests in R. Sourced from immuneACCESS, this table was stored by TCRdb with only in-frame sequences that have V and J called. A share of the clones is absent; for the studies checked, an unresolved V gene accounts for under half, and the remainder has no known explanation. Clonal size and the V and J genes are those of that table, whereas D and trimming came from the DNA. The sample has 100,000 or so clones on record, roughly 90% of them singletons. Around 7.9% of the sample is in the top ten clones.

This entry is derived from a study of radiation and T cells in renal cell carcinoma (dated by TCRdb to 2018 to 2020). Concerning the study at large: Samples came from a clinical trial, in which primary renal cell carcinomas received 15 Gy stereotactic body radiation therapy followed by nephrectomy 4 weeks later. In total, about 53 samples, comprising approximately 25 tumors and around 27 peripheral blood samples, were subjected to TCR beta sequencing. In the approximately 49 samples combined, 4,016,671 unique CDR3 nucleotide sequences were found, encoding some 2,500,000 unique CDR3 amino acid sequences.

V ends up 2 bases short and J 6 bases short, with an unmatched junction base count of 5. CDR1 MNHEY and CDR2 SVGAGI were looked up in the germline V gene. From the cysteine up to the phenylalanine, the CDR3 has a length of 14 residues. The entry retains the CDR3 DNA only, 42 bases that are in frame from base 1. What this sample's time point label stands for: baseline pretreatment blood. The treatment or condition label corresponds to: 15 Gy SBRT to primary tumor, nephrectomy 4 weeks later. To follow tumor-enriched clonotypes, peripheral blood was collected serially from radiation-treated patients at baseline and again at 2 weeks and 4 weeks after SBRT. Renal cell carcinoma with clear cell pathology was present in all patients. The QIAamp DNA Blood Mini Kit (Qiagen) was used to prepare genomic DNA for TCR sequencing. Samples were included in the analyses only if all quality control checks were passed.

Summary of the overall study and its limitations: In blood, the top tumor clonotypes increased from baseline to 2 weeks after radiation and then shrank by 4 weeks, which suggests a temporary expansion of tumor-resident clones. Effects of radiation dose or scheduling on the TCR repertoire could not be addressed with the single-armed trial design. Because pretreatment tumor biopsies were not available, the baseline intratumoral presence of clonotypes could not be determined. Dynamics of the blood repertoire were not tracked past 4 weeks after treatment.

Sequences were derived from blood, sampled from a patient whose treatment included radiotherapy and nephrectomy. Rearrangement joined TRBV6-5 to TRBJ1-2; TRBD1 aligns with 8 central bases. The clonotype comes from a man aged 50 to 60 with renal cell carcinoma. In nucleotide form, the sequence is TGTGCCAGCAGTTACCAAGGACAGGGAAATGGCTACACCTTC. This translates into CASSYQGQGNGYTF.